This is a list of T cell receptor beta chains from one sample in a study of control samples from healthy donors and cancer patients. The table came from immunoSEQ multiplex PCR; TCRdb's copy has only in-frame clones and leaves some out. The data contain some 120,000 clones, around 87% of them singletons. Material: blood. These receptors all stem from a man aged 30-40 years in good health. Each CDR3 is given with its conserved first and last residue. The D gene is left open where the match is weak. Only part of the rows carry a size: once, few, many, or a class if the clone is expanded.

CDR3 DNA: TGTGCCAGCAGCTTGACCCCCGGCAGCACAGATACGCAGTATTTT
CDR3 protein: CASSLTPGSTDTQYF
J gene: TRBJ2-3
D gene: -
CDR3 length: 15
V gene: TRBV7-3
clone size: -

CDR3 DNA: TGTGCCTGGAGCGTCCAGACAGGGGGCTACACTGAAGCTTTCTTT
CDR3 protein: CAWSVQTGGYTEAFF
J gene: TRBJ1-1
D gene: TRBD1
CDR3 length: 15
V gene: TRBV30
clone size: -

CDR3 DNA: TGTGCCAGCACCTTATCCGTGCAGGGGGGGGTGGAGCTGTTTTTT
CDR3 protein: CASTLSVQGGVELFF
J gene: TRBJ2-2
D gene: -
CDR3 length: 15
V gene: TRBV6-5
clone size: -

CDR3 DNA: TGTGCCAGCAGCGGGGGAGGAAATGAGCAGTTCTTC
CDR3 protein: CASSGGGNEQFF
J gene: TRBJ2-1
D gene: -
CDR3 length: 12
V gene: TRBV14
clone size: -

CDR3 DNA: TGTGCCAGCAGTCCGGGACAGGGGGCTGGGACCCAGCATTTT
CDR3 protein: CASSPGQGAGTQHF
J gene: TRBJ1-5
D gene: TRBD1
CDR3 length: 14
V gene: TRBV2
clone size: few

CDR3 DNA: TGCAGTGCCAGGGGGGAGACCCAGTACTTC
CDR3 protein: CSARGETQYF
J gene: TRBJ2-5
D gene: TRBD1
CDR3 length: 10
V gene: TRBV20-1
clone size: -

CDR3 DNA: TGTGCCAGCAGGTCCGACAGGACCCATTACAATGAGCAGTTCTTC
CDR3 protein: CASRSDRTHYNEQFF
J gene: TRBJ2-1
D gene: -
CDR3 length: 15
V gene: TRBV7-4
clone size: once

CDR3 DNA: TGTGCCAGCAGCCTAATGACAGCCCGAAATGAAAAACTGTTTTTT
CDR3 protein: CASSLMTARNEKLFF
J gene: TRBJ1-4
D gene: -
CDR3 length: 15
V gene: TRBV5-6
clone size: -

CDR3 DNA: TGTGCCAGCAGCTTACAAATGGGACTCTTCTACGAGCAGTACTTC
CDR3 protein: CASSLQMGLFYEQYF
J gene: TRBJ2-7
D gene: -
CDR3 length: 15
V gene: TRBV5-5
clone size: -

CDR3 DNA: TGCGCTTCTTCGGAACCAGCGGGGAACACTGAAGCTTTCTTT
CDR3 protein: CASSEPAGNTEAFF
J gene: TRBJ1-1
D gene: -
CDR3 length: 14
V gene: TRBV5-1
clone size: -

CDR3 DNA: TGTGCCAGCAGTTTGGCAGGGGGCTTTAGCAATCAGCCCCAGCATTTT
CDR3 protein: CASSLAGGFSNQPQHF
J gene: TRBJ1-5
D gene: TRBD1
CDR3 length: 16
V gene: TRBV28
clone size: -

CDR3 DNA: TGTGCCAGCCAGCTGGCTAGAATGACAGATACGCAGTATTTT
CDR3 protein: CASQLARMTDTQYF
J gene: TRBJ2-3
D gene: -
CDR3 length: 14
V gene: TRBV5-5
clone size: -

CDR3 DNA: TGTGCCAGCAGCTTAATTAACACCGGCTCCTATAATTCACCCCTCCACTTT
CDR3 protein: CASSLINTGSYNSPLHF
J gene: TRBJ1-6
D gene: -
CDR3 length: 17
V gene: TRBV7-2
clone size: -

CDR3 DNA: TGTGCCAGCAGCCATAAACCGGGACAGGGAGACAATGAGCAGTTCTTC
CDR3 protein: CASSHKPGQGDNEQFF
J gene: TRBJ2-1
D gene: TRBD1
CDR3 length: 16
V gene: TRBV4-2
clone size: -

CDR3 DNA: TGTGCCAGCAGTTCAGGGGGCATACGGAATGAAAAACTGTTTTTT
CDR3 protein: CASSSGGIRNEKLFF
J gene: TRBJ1-4
D gene: TRBD1
CDR3 length: 15
V gene: TRBV6-5
clone size: -